This entry concerns a single T cell receptor (beta chain). No antigen is known for it. The data derive from a study of early T cells in non-severe SARS-CoV-2 infection. On the study more broadly: Sequencing was performed on bulk RNA from unsorted whole blood, leaving chains unpaired. Points from the study as a whole: VDJdb matching, biased toward anti-spike CD8 responses, missed private and CD4 specificities.

The CDR3 spans 18 residues. The ends were cut back, 3 bases at V and 0 bases at J, with 18 bases in the middle. The germline CDR1 and CDR2 sequences are DFQATT and SNEGSKA (reference sequence). Individual cDNA molecules were tagged with unique molecular identifiers. TCRdb ran MiXCR on the 5' RACE reads and lists one entry per CDR3 protein. The table shows approximately 47,000 distinct CDR3 sequences, with about 6% occurring only once. The clonotype comes from an adult who was a healthcare worker with PCR-confirmed SARS-CoV-2 infection or an uninfected control (not recorded which). This chain joins TRBV20-1 and TRBJ2-6; unclear D gene. The sequencing used whole blood, collected at baseline. The CDR3 DNA follows: TGCAGTGCTAGCGTAGGCCCAAGAGCCAGCTCTGGGGCCAACGTCCTGACTTTC. Its protein product is CSASVGPRASSGANVLTF.